This T cell receptor (beta chain) was profiled in a study of shared clonotypes between healthy human individuals. The protocol was immunoSEQ multiplex PCR, while the TCRdb copy is restricted to in-frame clones and leaves out a portion. The repertoire has fewer than 1.4 million clones, 78% of them found once; the top ten carry 0.55% to 0.7%. Deletions cut 10 bases from V and 4 bases from J, with 8 bases between. Germline V gene lookup returns CDR1 MDHEN and CDR2 SYDVKM. CDR3 size: 11 residues. Note on this clone: Its antigen remains unidentified.

Study-wide results and limits: Clonotypes shared by all four sorted-subset donors had higher generation probabilities than non-shared clonotypes.

This chain uses TRBV28 with TRBJ2-1; D is ambiguous. This receptor was obtained from a man between 18 and 35 years old in good health. Some clones in this sample may be carry-over from other donors' samples. Sequencing input: memory CD4+ T cells from PBMCs. Subset meaning: CD45RA-negative fraction. CDR3 in DNA: TGTGCCACCGTATCATACAATGAGCAGTTCTTC. The encoded protein is CATVSYNEQFF.